This TCR beta chain was recovered during a study of OX40 agonist ivuxolimab in advanced cancers. Looking at the study overall: The costimulatory receptor OX40 (CD134) was targeted by ivuxolimab, a fully human IgG2 agonistic monoclonal antibody. Partial responses were achieved by three dose-escalation patients, of whom one had hepatocellular carcinoma and two had cutaneous melanoma. Among the 50 to 55 dose-escalation patients, some 20 had hepatocellular carcinoma, approximately 15 melanoma, 9 renal cell carcinoma and 9 head and neck cancer. Prior anti-PD-1, anti-PD-L1 or anti-CTLA-4 therapy was permitted, and checkpoint inhibitors had been received by 30% to 40% of dose-escalation patients. Peripheral TCRbeta sequencing was intended to test whether TCR sequence diversity was altered and clonal T-cell expansion was caused by ivuxolimab. The monotherapy dose-escalation portion (N ≈ 50 patients) of the phase I ivuxolimab trial is reported in the paper. Intravenous ivuxolimab was administered to patients every 2 weeks at six dose levels: 0.01, 0.1, 0.3, 1.5, 3 and 10 mg/kg. In the dose-escalation cohort, 70% to 90% of patients were male, and the mean age was 60 years with a range of roughly 20 to 85. On the study overall, not on this receptor specifically: Low levels of normalized T-cell clonal expansion were also shown by some nonresponding patients. The antigen specificity of the clonally expanded peripheral T cells was not determined. In the 0.1-3.0 mg/kg groups, partial responders had among the lowest normalized peripheral clonal expansion, particularly in CD8+ T cells. At doses of 0.1 to 3.0 mg/kg, clonal expansion of both CD4+ and CD8+ T cells in blood was seen between baseline and week 6. After ivuxolimab, more expanded clones were found on average in CD8+ T cells than in CD4+ T cells.

The trial excluded patients who had a history of autoimmune disease or who were on systemic immunosuppression. Peripheral blood for TCR sequencing was collected from all dose cohorts at baseline, on cycle 4 day 1, and on cycle 7 day 1. Samples came from an open-label, multicenter, first-in-human phase I dose-escalation trial of ivuxolimab. Adults with locally advanced or metastatic head and neck squamous cell, hepatocellular, melanoma or renal cell carcinoma were enrolled in the trial. Before TCR sequencing, CD4+ and CD8+ T cells were separately sorted from peripheral blood. Genomic DNA was extracted from sorted cells for sequencing of the TCRbeta CDR3 region. The immunoSEQ Assay was used for sequencing of TCRbeta CDR3 regions. The source is immuneACCESS, and TCRdb retained only in-frame sequences with V and J called. Part of the clones is not carried over; for the studies checked, unresolved V genes explain less than half of this, and the remainder is unexplained. The sample contains fewer than 75,000 clones, around 87% of them found a single time. The ten largest clones add up to roughly 4.2% of the sample.

On this clone itself: No cognate antigen has been identified for it. No much larger clonotype is one base removed from it; base qualities were not supplied.

Reading from cysteine to phenylalanine, the CDR3 counts 16 amino acids. Only the CDR3 DNA stays, 48 bases, in frame from base 1. V is cut back by 7 bases and J by 7 bases, with 9 bases in the junction unmatched. The germline V gene supplies CDR1 SGHTS and CDR2 YDEGEE. The sequence was obtained from an adult with an advanced solid tumor such as melanoma, head and neck, liver or kidney cancer. This receptor chain uses TRBV5-8 and TRBJ2-2; 14 central nucleotides agree with TRBD2. Sequencing used CD4+ or CD8+ T cells sorted from blood, obtained in a trial of the OX40 agonist ivuxolimab. CDR3 loop: CASGPTSGRALGELFF. In nucleotides, the sequence is TGTGCCAGCGGGCCGACTAGCGGGAGGGCCCTCGGGGAGCTGTTTTTT.